In this sample, the clone carrying this TCR beta chain turned up a few times. One end of the junction is discordant with germline, which a read error may explain. The sample originates from a study of tumor-infiltrating lymphocytes in primary liver carcinoma. Overall study: Productive TCRbeta read counts per sample ran from roughly 3.5 to 7 million and were similar across tissue types.

Germline V gene lookup returns CDR1 MGHRA and CDR2 YSYEKL. The CDR3 consists of 17 residues. Without any cell sorting, roughly 18-31 mg of bulk tissue yielded co-extracted RNA and DNA. Donors were untreated and chronically infected with HBV. With a constant-region primer, TCR beta cDNA was made from approximately 520 ng of total RNA. Researchers made the TCR beta libraries by running three nested multiplex PCR rounds with slightly modified ARM-PCR. Researchers ran the first two PCR rounds for roughly 11 cycles each with TRBV1-TRBV30 forward primers and a C-beta reverse primer. From the multiplex PCR reads, TCRdb called clonotypes with MiXCR, one entry per CDR3 protein. The sample consists of under 90,000 distinct CDR3 sequences, about three quarters of them appearing once.

The TCR sequence derives from a man between 35 and 55 years old with primary liver carcinoma and hepatitis B virus infection. The chain is built from TRBV4-1 and TRBJ1-1; D remains ambiguous. Sequenced: liver tumor tissue from sampling region 1. Subset: tumor region T1, superior pole. In nucleotides, the CDR3 is TGTGCCAGCAGCCAAAACCCCTCGAGGGCCCGGAACACTGAAGCTTTCTTT. This encodes CASSQNPSRARNTEAFF.